This entry lists 13 T cell receptor beta chains sequenced from one sample in a study of T cells in Graves' hyperthyroidism and ophthalmopathy. TCR beta CDR3 region amplification was performed from RNA transcripts. The primer set for the first-round RT-PCR of the TCR CDR3 was HTBI. TCRdb reprocessed the multiplex PCR reads via MiXCR and lists one record per CDR3 protein. The sample holds fewer than 650,000 distinct CDR3 sequences, 11% to 15% seen once. The sequencing sample was made of blood. The source of these receptors is a woman aged 25-40 years with Graves' hyperthyroidism that later progressed to Graves' ophthalmopathy.

The chain combines TRBV2 with TRBJ1-2, with D perhaps matching TRBD1 (5 bases). The CDR3 length is 15 residues. Germline-derived CDR1 and CDR2 are SNHLY and FYNNEI. V lost 4 bases to trimming and J lost 0 bases, with 12 bases between them. DNA of the CDR3: TGTGCCAGCAGTGTCGGGATGACAGCTAACTATGGCTACACCTTC. It codes for CASSVGMTANYGYTF.

Regarding this clonotype: A much larger clone differs from this one at a single base, so this may be a read error. The CDR3, as DNA: TGTGCCAGCAGTTCGGTTTCAGGGATTGGTCAGCCCCAGCATTTT. Translated: CASSSVSGIGQPQHF. The chain links TRBV28 to TRBJ1-5; possibly TRBD1 for D (5 bases). Germline CDR1 MDHEN, CDR2 SYDVKM. The V and J ends lost 4 bases and 6 bases respectively, with 16 bases between them. This CDR3 spans 15 amino acids. The full variable domain, its missing parts supplied by reference TRBV28 and TRBJ1-5, is DVKVTQSSRYLVKRTGEKVFLECVQDMDHENMFWYRQDPGLGLRLIYFSYDVKMKEKGDIPEGYSVSREKKERFSLILESASTNQTSMYLCASSSVSGIGQPQHFGDGTRLSIL.

This clonotype was recorded many times. The chain couples TRBV18 to TRBJ2-7; the D is unclear. The CDR3 loop spans 13 amino acids. V was clipped by 0 bases and J by 5 bases, with 8 bases between them. From germline, CDR1 is KGHSH and CDR2 LQKENI. CDR3 in DNA: TGTGCCAGCTCACCACCCGGACGGCACGAGCAGTACTTC. Residues: CASSPPGRHEQYF.

This clonotype was observed many times. The chain combines TRBV19 with TRBJ2-7; TRBD1 matches at 8 bases. With V trimmed by 3 bases and J by 4 bases, 5 bases remained unmatched. The CDR3 consists of 14 residues. Germline lookup yields CDR1 LNHDA and CDR2 SQIVND (reference sequence). The DNA for the CDR3 is TGTGCCAGTAGTATCCAGGGGGCGGAATACGAGCAGTACTTC. Its protein is CASSIQGAEYEQYF.

This clonotype was counted ten times or more. The chain links TRBV3-1 to TRBJ1-1; D is possibly TRBD1 (5 bases). Between the trimmed V and J ends, which lost 1 base and 2 bases, there was a span of 8 bases. This CDR3 is built from 14 residues. Germline lookup yields CDR1 LGHDT and CDR2 YNNKEL (reference sequence). CDR3 sequence (DNA): TGTGCCAGCAGCCAAGTGGGGGAAAACACTGAAGCTTTCTTT. Its translation: CASSQVGENTEAFF.

Only a few counts were recorded for this clonotype. This may be a read error: a much more frequent sequence differs by one nucleotide. The chain couples TRBV12-3 or TRBV12-4 to TRBJ1-5, with a weak D call TRBD1 (6 bases). The CDR3 consists of 16 residues. Here the CDR3 reads CACSPGTLVFNQPQHF. CDR3 bases: TGTGCCTGCAGTCCCGGGACACTAGTCTTCAATCAGCCCCAGCATTTT.

This clonotype has only a few counts. This chain links TRBV10-1 with TRBJ2-1, with 11 positions matching TRBD2. The CDR3 runs to 19 residues. The V gene end was trimmed by 0 bases and the J gene end by 3 bases; junction bases not matched to a gene: 10. Germline V gene lookup returns CDR1 WNHNN and CDR2 SYGVQD (reference sequence). The CDR3 DNA reads as TGCGCCAGCAGTGAGTCGATTACTAGCGGGAGCTACTTCTACAATGAGCAGTTCTTC. Translating gives CASSESITSGSYFYNEQFF.

This clonotype has just a few counts. At one end the junction does not follow the germline gene, possibly because of a read error. The chain combines TRBV28 with TRBJ1-2; no clear D gene. Germline lookup yields CDR1 MDHEN and CDR2 SYDVKM. CDR3 length: 11 amino acids. The CDR3 bases are TGTGCCGGCAGTTTGGGCCGCTCAAACACCTTC. Translation: CAGSLGRSNTF.

This clonotype was seen ten or more times. The rearrangement joins TRBV30 to TRBJ1-4, with 7 bases lining up with TRBD1. The CDR3 spans 15 residues. Germline loops: CDR1 GTSNPN, CDR2 SVGIG (reference sequence). Trimming removed 1 base from V and 4 bases from J; junction bases left unmatched: 6. CDR3 in DNA: TGTGCCTGGAGTGGAGGGGGCGGCCATAATGAAAAACTGTTTTTT. It is translated as CAWSGGGGHNEKLFF.

CDR3 sequence reads: CASSEVDRGVNIQYF. The CDR3 nucleotides read TGTGCCAGCAGTGAAGTGGACAGGGGAGTAAACATTCAGTACTTC. The J gene is TRBJ2-4, the V gene TRBV6-1; 9 bases are a match to TRBD1. From germline, CDR1 is MNHNS and CDR2 SASEGT. This CDR3 comprises 15 residues. The V segment lost 1 base and the J segment 6 bases; nucleotides outside the gene matches: 4.

The chain uses TRBV7-8 and TRBJ1-3; no firm D call. Germline CDR1 SGHVS, CDR2 FQNEAQ. The CDR3 consists of 16 residues. Deletions cut 3 bases from V and 2 bases from J, with 14 bases between. In DNA form, the CDR3 reads TGTGCCAGCAGCTTGGCCGGGAGACAAGCTGGAAACACCATATATTTT. Protein sequence: CASSLAGRQAGNTIYF.

Points on this clonotype: A junction boundary mismatches the germline segment, possibly from a read error. This chain uses TRBV2 with TRBJ2-2; TRBD2 agrees at 7 bases. In germline, CDR1 is SNHLY, CDR2 FYNNEI. CDR3 length: 16 residues. The CDR3 is CSSKKGGSIGTGELFF. The CDR3 nucleotides read TGTTCCAGCAAGAAGGGCGGGAGTATAGGCACCGGGGAGCTGTTTTTT.

This clonotype was counted ten times or more. The chain recombines TRBV27 with TRBJ2-2, with D maybe TRBD1 (5 bases). The CDR3 has 17 residues. Trimming removed 0 bases at V and 5 bases at J, with 16 bases between. Per germline, CDR1 MNHEY and CDR2 SMNVEV (reference sequence). This chain's CDR3 is CASSLSGRDSDTGELFF. The DNA for the CDR3 is TGTGCCAGCAGTTTATCGGGCAGGGATTCGGATACCGGGGAGCTGTTTTTT.